These 21 T cell receptor beta chains were sequenced from one sample in a study of blood T cells in healthy people across ages (dated by TCRdb to the mid-2010s). Libraries were constructed by 5' RACE. Sequencing used an Illumina HiSeq 2500. A second about 6 to 11 cycle PCR used a sample-barcoded 5' primer and a J-beta primer mix. The public reads were reprocessed in TCRdb via fastp at Q25 and MiXCR, keeping in-frame beta chains. Entries are consolidated by CDR3 protein sequence, retaining the most common genes and DNA. The sample yields some 1 million distinct CDR3 sequences; 45% were counted once. About 19% of the sample rests with the top ten. Sequenced sample: blood. The receptors stem from a woman aged 55 to 70 in good health.

V and J are TRBV4-1 and TRBJ1-6; possible D gene TRBD1, 6 bases. In germline, CDR1 is MGHRA, CDR2 YSYEKL. The CDR3 totals 16 residues. V gave up 1 base and J gave up 8 bases, with 15 bases separating them. The CDR3: CASSQVRGAGDSPLHF. CDR3 sequence (DNA): TGCGCCAGCAGCCAAGTGCGGGGGGCTGGGGATTCACCCCTCCACTTT.

This sequence joins TRBV5-1 and TRBJ1-2, with 9 bases matching TRBD1. CDR1 and CDR2 from the germline V gene are SGHRS and YFSETQ. This CDR3 is 15 amino acids long. J was trimmed by 5 bases and V by 4 bases; bases with no gene match: 9. This CDR3 is CASSTGTGNLYGYTF. CDR3 DNA: TGCGCCAGCAGCACCGGGACAGGGAATCTATATGGCTACACCTTC.

The gene calls are TRBV3-1 and TRBJ2-7, with D perhaps TRBD2 (5 bases). V shed 4 bases and J shed 6 bases, with 19 bases lying between them. Germline V gives CDR1 LGHDT, CDR2 YNNKEL (reference sequence). CDR3 size: 15 residues. CDR3 coding DNA: TGTGCCAGCAGCCCATCAGACACCCCTGGGAGCGAGCAGTACTTC. This gives the protein CASSPSDTPGSEQYF.

The chain is built from TRBV7-2 and TRBJ2-1; D could derive from TRBD1 or TRBD2 (5 bases each). The V gene's germline CDR1 is SGHTA and CDR2 FQGNSA. The CDR3 extends over 17 amino acids. V dropped 8 bases and J dropped 9 bases, with 29 bases sitting between them. The DNA of the CDR3 is TGTGCCAGCGCGGGTTCAGTGACAGCACGTTTTTTAGGTGAGCAGTTCTTC. Translated: CASAGSVTARFLGEQFF.

The chain links TRBV6-6 to TRBJ2-7; maybe TRBD1 (6 bases). There are 16 residues in the CDR3. The V and J ends lost 2 bases and 6 bases respectively, with 20 bases between them. Per germline, CDR1 MNHNY and CDR2 SVGAGI (reference sequence). CDR3 protein: CASSYPETTGRLEQYF. The DNA for the CDR3 is TGTGCCAGCAGTTACCCCGAGACGACAGGCAGACTCGAGCAGTACTTC.

V usage is TRBV5-1 and J usage is TRBJ2-1; tentatively, D is TRBD1 (5 bases). Trimming stripped 0 bases from V and 4 bases from J, with 11 bases between. Germline lookup yields CDR1 SGHRS and CDR2 YFSETQ. The CDR3 has 15 residues. Written as DNA, the CDR3 is TGCGCCAGCAGCTTGGGGACAACGACTTACAATGAGCAGTTCTTC. Translation gives CASSLGTTTYNEQFF. Full variable domain (missing parts from reference TRBV5-1 and TRBJ2-1): KAGVTQTPRYLIKTRGQQVTLSCSPISGHRSVSWYQQTPGQGLQFLFEYFSETQRNKGNFPGRFSGRQFSNSRSEMNVSTLELGDSALYLCASSLGTTTYNEQFFGPGTRLTVL.

The chain carries TRBV20-1 and TRBJ2-1, with D possibly called TRBD1 or TRBD2 (7 bases each). V lost 2 bases, J lost 9 bases, and 20 bases lay in between. This CDR3 is 15 amino acids long. Looked up from germline, CDR1 is DFQATT and CDR2 is SNEGSKA (reference sequence). CDR3 in amino acids: CSARHRERDSSEQFF. Written as DNA, the CDR3 is TGCAGTGCTAGACATCGGGAGCGGGACAGCAGTGAGCAGTTCTTC.

Many counts were recorded for this clonotype. The chain has TRBV29-1 and TRBJ1-2; D is possibly TRBD1 (6 bases). The V and J ends lost 6 bases and 4 bases respectively, with 12 bases between them. CDR1 and CDR2 from the germline V gene are SQVTM and ANQGSEA. The CDR3 has 12 amino acids. The CDR3 spells CSVRRGSYGYTF. CDR3 nucleotide sequence: TGCAGCGTCAGAAGGGGGTCCTATGGCTACACCTTC.

This chain joins TRBV10-3 and TRBJ2-3; D unclear. V lost 2 bases to trimming and J lost 0 bases, with 12 bases between them. The CDR3 extends over 16 amino acids. Germline-derived CDR1 and CDR2 are ENHRY and SYGVKD. CDR3 in DNA: TGTGCCATCAGTGAGGGCAGCGCATCTAGCACAGATACGCAGTATTTT. Its protein is CAISEGSASSTDTQYF.

This chain joins TRBV29-1 and TRBJ2-5; D may be TRBD2 (5 bases). The CDR3 extends over 12 amino acids. Germline-derived CDR1 and CDR2 are SQVTM and ANQGSEA. The V end lost 3 bases, the J end lost 11 bases, and 16 bases lay between the germline ends. CDR3 sequence: CSVEGVRDEQYF. CDR3 nucleotide sequence: TGCAGCGTTGAGGGAGTTCGGGATGAGCAGTACTTC.

Turning to this clonotype: At one boundary the junction diverges from the germline segment, which might be a read error. The chain recombines TRBV10-3 with TRBJ2-3, with 8 bases fitting TRBD2. The CDR3 loop spans 18 amino acids. Germline V gene lookup returns CDR1 ENHRY and CDR2 SYGVKD. The CDR3 is CAISETLLAALSTATQYF. For the CDR3, the DNA is TGTGCCATCAGTGAGACTCTACTAGCGGCCCTTAGCACAGCTACGCAGTATTTT.

The rearrangement joins TRBV9 to TRBJ2-2, with 8 positions matching TRBD2. CDR3 length: 16 residues. Germline values: CDR1 SGDLS, CDR2 YYNGEE. J lost 4 bases, V lost 4 bases, and 9 bases had no gene match. CDR3 amino acids: CASSLNAGGTTGELFF. The CDR3, as DNA: TGTGCCAGCAGCCTTAATGCGGGAGGAACCACCGGGGAGCTGTTTTTT.

The sample holds a few counts of this clonotype. The DNA for the CDR3 is TGCAGTGCGCCCCGGGACGGATACTATGGCTACACCTTC. Its translation: CSAPRDGYYGYTF. The chain uses TRBV20-1 and TRBJ1-2; a weak D match, TRBD1 (5 bases). The CDR3 consists of 13 residues. V lost 6 bases, J lost 3 bases, and 14 bases lay in between. Germline V lookup: CDR1 DFQATT, CDR2 SNEGSKA (reference sequence).

The gene calls are TRBV29-1 and TRBJ2-1; 8 bases are a match to TRBD1. The CDR3 sequence is 14 residues long. The ends lost 6 bases at V and 5 bases at J; junction bases unmatched: 9. The V gene's germline CDR1 is SQVTM and CDR2 ANQGSEA. The CDR3, as DNA: TGCAGCGTCGAGGACAGGGCGTCCAACAATGAGCAGTTCTTC. It specifies CSVEDRASNNEQFF.

This rearrangement joins TRBV6-1 to TRBJ1-6; 9 bases align to TRBD1. The CDR3 is 18 amino acids. Germline V lookup: CDR1 MNHNS, CDR2 SASEGT. V was pared by 4 bases and J by 6 bases, with 13 bases of the junction left unmatched. The CDR3 here is CASSALGGQGVRNSPLHF. CDR3 sequence (DNA): TGTGCCAGCAGTGCCCTCGGGGGACAGGGTGTCCGTAATTCACCCCTCCACTTT.

The chain employs TRBV27 and TRBJ2-1; the match to TRBD1 covers 7 bases. The CDR3 is 13 amino acids. Germline V gene lookup returns CDR1 MNHEY and CDR2 SMNVEV (reference sequence). Losses at the gene ends were 8 bases for V and 4 bases for J; bases not matched to a gene: 5. In DNA, the CDR3 is TGTGCCAGCGGTGACAGGGCGTACAATGAGCAGTTCTTC. This translates into CASGDRAYNEQFF.

The V and J genes are TRBV15 and TRBJ2-5, with a possible D match to TRBD1 (5 bases). The CDR3 covers 12 residues. Trimming removed 8 bases from V and 2 bases from J, with 9 bases in between. The V gene's germline CDR1 is LNHNV and CDR2 YYDKDF (reference sequence). CDR3 nucleotides: TGTGCCACCTCGTCAGGGCAAGAGACCCAGTACTTC. It codes for CATSSGQETQYF.

The rearrangement joins TRBV20-1 to TRBJ1-6; D not resolved. Germline V CDR1 and CDR2: DFQATT, SNEGSKA (reference sequence). The ends were cut back, 3 bases at V and 6 bases at J, with 6 bases in the middle. This CDR3 comprises 12 residues. CDR3 protein: CSARSSNSPLHF. The CDR3, as DNA: TGCAGTGCTAGGAGTTCTAATTCACCCCTCCACTTT.

The chain employs TRBV4-2 and TRBJ2-2; D is ambiguous. This CDR3 comprises 14 residues. Trimming cost V 4 bases and J 5 bases, with 11 bases left between them. Germline CDR1 reads LGHNA; CDR2 reads YNFKEQ. CDR3: CASSPNLLTGELFF. CDR3 nucleotide sequence: TGTGCCAGCAGCCCCAATTTATTGACCGGGGAGCTGTTTTTT.

This chain uses TRBV15 with TRBJ2-7; no clear D. The CDR3 is made up of 12 amino acids. Trimming left V 2 bases short and J 2 bases short, with 4 bases between. CDR1 and CDR2 from the germline V gene are LNHNV and YYDKDF (reference sequence). CDR3 DNA: TGTGCCACCAGCAGACATACCTACGAGCAGTACTTC. Translating gives CATSRHTYEQYF. Filled out from reference TRBV15 and TRBJ2-7, the complete variable domain reads DAMVIQNPRYQVTQFGKPVTLSCSQTLNHNVMYWYQQKSSQAPKLLFHYYDKDFNNEADTPDNFQSRRPNTSFCFLDIRSPGLGDTAMYLCATSRHTYEQYFGPGTRLTVT.

The genes are TRBV19 and TRBJ1-1; D is possibly TRBD1 (6 bases). Trimming left V 2 bases short and J 5 bases short, with 15 bases between. This CDR3 has 15 amino acids. Germline CDR1 LNHDA, CDR2 SQIVND (reference sequence). As DNA, the CDR3 is TGTGCCAGTAGTATACCCACAGGGAGAAAGACTGAAGCTTTCTTT. This sequence encodes CASSIPTGRKTEAFF.